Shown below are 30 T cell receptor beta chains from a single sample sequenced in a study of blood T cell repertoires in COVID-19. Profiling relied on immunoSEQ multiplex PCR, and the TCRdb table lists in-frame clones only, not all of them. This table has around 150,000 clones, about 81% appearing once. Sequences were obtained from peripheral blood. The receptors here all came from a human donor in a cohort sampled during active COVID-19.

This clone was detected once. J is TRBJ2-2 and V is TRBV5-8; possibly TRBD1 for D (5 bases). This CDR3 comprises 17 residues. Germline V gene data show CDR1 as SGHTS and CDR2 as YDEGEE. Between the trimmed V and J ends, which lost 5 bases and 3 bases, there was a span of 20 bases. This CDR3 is CASRKTLRDEDTGELFF. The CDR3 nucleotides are TGTGCCAGCAGAAAAACCCTCAGGGATGAGGACACCGGGGAGCTGTTTTTT.

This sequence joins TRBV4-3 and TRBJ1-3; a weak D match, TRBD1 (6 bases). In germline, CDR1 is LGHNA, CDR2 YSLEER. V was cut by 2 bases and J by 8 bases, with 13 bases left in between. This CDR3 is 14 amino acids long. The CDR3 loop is CASSQNPRGHTIYF. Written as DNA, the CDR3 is TGCGCCAGCAGCCAAAACCCCAGGGGCCACACCATATATTTT.

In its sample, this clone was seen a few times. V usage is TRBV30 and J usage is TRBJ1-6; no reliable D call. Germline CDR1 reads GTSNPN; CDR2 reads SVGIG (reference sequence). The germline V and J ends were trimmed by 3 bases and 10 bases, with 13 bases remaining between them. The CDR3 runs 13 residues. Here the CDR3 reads CAWRSPGLSPLHF. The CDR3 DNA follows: TGTGCCTGGAGAAGTCCCGGTCTCTCACCCCTCCACTTT.

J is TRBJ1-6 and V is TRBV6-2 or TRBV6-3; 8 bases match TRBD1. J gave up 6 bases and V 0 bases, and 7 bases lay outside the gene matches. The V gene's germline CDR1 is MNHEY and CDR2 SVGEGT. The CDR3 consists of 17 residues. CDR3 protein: CASSYSQQGAINSPLHF. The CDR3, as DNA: TGTGCCAGCAGTTACTCTCAGCAGGGGGCTATTAATTCACCCCTCCACTTT.

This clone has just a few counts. The CDR3 DNA follows: TGTGCCAGCAGTAAGGACAGGGGGGGTAGGGCTTTCTTT. Translated, it gives CASSKDRGGRAFF. J is TRBJ1-1 and V is TRBV3-1 (or the pseudogene TRBV3-2); 10 positions match TRBD1. Trimming removed 6 bases from V and 11 bases from J; junction bases left unmatched: 9. CDR3 length equals 13 residues. Germline CDR1 and CDR2: LGHDT and YNNKEL (reference sequence).

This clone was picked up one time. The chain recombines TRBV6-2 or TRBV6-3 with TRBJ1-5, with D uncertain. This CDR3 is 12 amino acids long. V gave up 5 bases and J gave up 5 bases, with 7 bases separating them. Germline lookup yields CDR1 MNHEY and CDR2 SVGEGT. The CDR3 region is CASSTQDQPQHF. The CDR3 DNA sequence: TGTGCCAGCAGTACCCAGGATCAGCCCCAGCATTTT.

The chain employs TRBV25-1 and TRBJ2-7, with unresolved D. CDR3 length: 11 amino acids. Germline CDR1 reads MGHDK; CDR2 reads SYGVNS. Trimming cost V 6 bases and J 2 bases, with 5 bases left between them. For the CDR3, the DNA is TGTGCCAGCAGCGAGACCTACGAGCAGTACTTC. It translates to CASSETYEQYF.

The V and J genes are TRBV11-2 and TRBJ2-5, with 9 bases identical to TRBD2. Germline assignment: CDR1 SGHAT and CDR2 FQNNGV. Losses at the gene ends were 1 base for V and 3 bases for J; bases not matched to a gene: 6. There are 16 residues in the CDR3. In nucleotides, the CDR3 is TGTGCCAGCAGCTTAGTGGCTAGCGGGACAAAAGAGACCCAGTACTTC. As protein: CASSLVASGTKETQYF.

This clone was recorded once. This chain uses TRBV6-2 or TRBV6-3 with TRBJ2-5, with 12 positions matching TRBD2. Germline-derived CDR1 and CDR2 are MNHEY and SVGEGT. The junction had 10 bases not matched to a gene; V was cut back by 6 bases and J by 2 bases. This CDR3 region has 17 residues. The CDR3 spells CASSRGLAGRLQETQYF. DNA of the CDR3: TGTGCCAGCAGCCGCGGACTAGCGGGGCGCCTACAAGAGACCCAGTACTTC.

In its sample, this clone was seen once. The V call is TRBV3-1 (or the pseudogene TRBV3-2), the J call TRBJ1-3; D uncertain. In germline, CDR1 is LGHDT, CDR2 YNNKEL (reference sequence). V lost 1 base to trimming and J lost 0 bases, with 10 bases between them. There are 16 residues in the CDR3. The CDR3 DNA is TGTGCCAGCAGCCAAGGCCGTGGGAGCTCTGGAAACACCATATATTTT. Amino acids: CASSQGRGSSGNTIYF.

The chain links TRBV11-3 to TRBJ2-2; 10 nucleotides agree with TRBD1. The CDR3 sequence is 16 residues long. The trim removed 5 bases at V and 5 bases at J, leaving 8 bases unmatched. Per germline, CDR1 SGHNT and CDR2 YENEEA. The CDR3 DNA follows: TGTGCCAGCAGCCCCCTGACAGGGGGCGGGACCGGGGAGCTGTTTTTT. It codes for CASSPLTGGGTGELFF.

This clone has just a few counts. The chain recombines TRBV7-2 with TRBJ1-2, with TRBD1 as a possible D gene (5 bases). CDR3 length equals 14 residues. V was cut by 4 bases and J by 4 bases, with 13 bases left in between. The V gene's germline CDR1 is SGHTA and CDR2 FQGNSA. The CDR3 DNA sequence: TGTGCCAGCAGCTGGCAGGGTGAGGCCTATGGCTACACCTTC. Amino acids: CASSWQGEAYGYTF.

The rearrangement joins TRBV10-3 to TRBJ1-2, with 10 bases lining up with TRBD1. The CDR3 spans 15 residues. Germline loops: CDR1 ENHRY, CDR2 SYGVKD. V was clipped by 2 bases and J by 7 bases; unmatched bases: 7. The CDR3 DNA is TGTGCCATCAGTGAGATAGACAGGGGGCTGGTTGGCTACACCTTC. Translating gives CAISEIDRGLVGYTF.

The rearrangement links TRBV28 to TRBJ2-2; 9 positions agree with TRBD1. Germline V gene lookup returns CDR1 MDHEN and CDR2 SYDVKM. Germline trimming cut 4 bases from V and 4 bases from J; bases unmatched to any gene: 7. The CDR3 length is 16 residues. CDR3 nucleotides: TGTGCCAGCAGTTCCGGGACAGGGATGTTCACCGGGGAGCTGTTTTTT. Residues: CASSSGTGMFTGELFF.

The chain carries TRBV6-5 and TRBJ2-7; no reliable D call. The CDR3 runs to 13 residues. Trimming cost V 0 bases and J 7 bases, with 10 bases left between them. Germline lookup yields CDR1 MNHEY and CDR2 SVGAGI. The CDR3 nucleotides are TGTGCCAGCAGTTACTCGGCGGCATGGGAGCAGTACTTC. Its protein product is CASSYSAAWEQYF.

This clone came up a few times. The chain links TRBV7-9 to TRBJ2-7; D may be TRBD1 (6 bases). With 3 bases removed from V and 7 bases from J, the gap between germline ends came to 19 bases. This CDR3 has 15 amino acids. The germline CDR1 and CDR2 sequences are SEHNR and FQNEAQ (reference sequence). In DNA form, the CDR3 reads TGTGCCAGCAGCTTTATGAGAGGACAGCTTGGTGAGCAGTACTTC. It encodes CASSFMRGQLGEQYF.

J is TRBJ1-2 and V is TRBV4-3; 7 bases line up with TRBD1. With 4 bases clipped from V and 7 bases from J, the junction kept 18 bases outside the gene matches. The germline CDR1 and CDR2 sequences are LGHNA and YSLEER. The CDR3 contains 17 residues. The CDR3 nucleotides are TGCGCCAGCAGCCTTACGGCGGTCGAGGGGGCAGTTGGTGGCTACACCTTC. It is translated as CASSLTAVEGAVGGYTF.

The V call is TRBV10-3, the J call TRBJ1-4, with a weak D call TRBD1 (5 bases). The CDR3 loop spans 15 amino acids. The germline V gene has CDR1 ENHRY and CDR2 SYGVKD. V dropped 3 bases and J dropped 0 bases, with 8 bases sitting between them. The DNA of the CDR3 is TGTGCCATCAGTGATACAGGTTCAACTAATGAAAAACTGTTTTTT. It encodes CAISDTGSTNEKLFF.

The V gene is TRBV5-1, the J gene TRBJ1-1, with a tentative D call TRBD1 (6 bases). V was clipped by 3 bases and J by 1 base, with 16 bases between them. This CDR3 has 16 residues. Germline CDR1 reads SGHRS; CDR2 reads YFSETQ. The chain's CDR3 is CASSWRSGTRNTEAFF. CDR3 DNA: TGCGCCAGCAGCTGGAGATCCGGGACAAGGAACACTGAAGCTTTCTTT.

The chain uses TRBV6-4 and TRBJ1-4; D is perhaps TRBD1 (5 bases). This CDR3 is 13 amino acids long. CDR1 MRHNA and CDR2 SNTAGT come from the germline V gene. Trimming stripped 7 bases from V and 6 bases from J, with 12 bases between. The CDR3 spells CASTGGEYEKLFF. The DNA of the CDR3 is TGTGCCAGCACAGGAGGGGAATATGAAAAACTGTTTTTT.

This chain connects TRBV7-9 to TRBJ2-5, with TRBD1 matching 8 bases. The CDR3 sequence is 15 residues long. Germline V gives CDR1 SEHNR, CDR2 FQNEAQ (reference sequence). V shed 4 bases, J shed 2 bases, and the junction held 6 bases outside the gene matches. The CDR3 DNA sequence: TGTGCCAGCAGCTACTGGACAGGGAGTCAAGAGACCCAGTACTTC. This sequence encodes CASSYWTGSQETQYF. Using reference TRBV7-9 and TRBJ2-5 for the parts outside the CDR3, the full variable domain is DTGVSQNPRHKITKRGQNVTFRCDPISEHNRLYWYRQTLGQGPEFLTYFQNEAQLEKSRLLSDRFSAERPKGSFSTLEIQRTEQGDSAMYLCASSYWTGSQETQYFGPGTRLLVL.

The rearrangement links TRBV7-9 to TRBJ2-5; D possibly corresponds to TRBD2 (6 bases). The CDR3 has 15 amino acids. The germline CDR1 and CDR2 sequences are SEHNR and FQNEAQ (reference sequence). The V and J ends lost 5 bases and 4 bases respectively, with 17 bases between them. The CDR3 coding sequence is TGTGCCAGCAGCCTCGGAGGGGCCACGGGAGAGACCCAGTACTTC. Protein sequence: CASSLGGATGETQYF.

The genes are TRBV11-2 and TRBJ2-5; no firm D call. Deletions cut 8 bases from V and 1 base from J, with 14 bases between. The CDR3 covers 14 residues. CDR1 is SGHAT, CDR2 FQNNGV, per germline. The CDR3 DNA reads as TGTGCCAGCCAAATATCTAGGCGCCAAGAGACCCAGTACTTC. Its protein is CASQISRRQETQYF.

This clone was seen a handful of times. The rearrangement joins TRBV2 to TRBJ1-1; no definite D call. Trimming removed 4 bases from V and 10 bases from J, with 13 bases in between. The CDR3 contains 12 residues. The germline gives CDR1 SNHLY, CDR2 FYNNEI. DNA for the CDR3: TGTGCCAGCAGTGGAGGCGTCTTGACAGCTTTCTTT. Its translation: CASSGGVLTAFF.

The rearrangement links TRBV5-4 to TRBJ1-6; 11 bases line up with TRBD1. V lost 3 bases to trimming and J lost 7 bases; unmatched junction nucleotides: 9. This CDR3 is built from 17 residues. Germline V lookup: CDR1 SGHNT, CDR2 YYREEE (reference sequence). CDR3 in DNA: TGTGCCAGCAGCTGGGGGGGACAGGGGGTGTCGAATTCACCCCTCCACTTT. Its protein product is CASSWGGQGVSNSPLHF.

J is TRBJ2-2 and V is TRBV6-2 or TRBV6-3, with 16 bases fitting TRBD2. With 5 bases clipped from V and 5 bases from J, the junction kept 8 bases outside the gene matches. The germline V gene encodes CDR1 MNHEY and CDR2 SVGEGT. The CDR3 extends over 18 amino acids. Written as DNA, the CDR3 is TGTGCCAGCAGTCACGGGACTAGCGGGAGGGCCGCAACCGGGGAGCTGTTTTTT. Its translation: CASSHGTSGRAATGELFF.

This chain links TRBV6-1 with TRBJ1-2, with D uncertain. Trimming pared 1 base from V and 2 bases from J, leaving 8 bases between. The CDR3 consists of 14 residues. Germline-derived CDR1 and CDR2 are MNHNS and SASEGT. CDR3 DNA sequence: TGTGCCAGCAGTGAAGTAGTCGCCAACTATGGCTACACCTTC. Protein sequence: CASSEVVANYGYTF.

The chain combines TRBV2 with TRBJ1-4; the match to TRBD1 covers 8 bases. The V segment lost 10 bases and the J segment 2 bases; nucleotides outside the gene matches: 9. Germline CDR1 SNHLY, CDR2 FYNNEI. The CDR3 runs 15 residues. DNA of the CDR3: TGTGCCACCGCGCCGCACAGGGGGACTAATGAAAAACTGTTTTTT. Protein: CATAPHRGTNEKLFF.

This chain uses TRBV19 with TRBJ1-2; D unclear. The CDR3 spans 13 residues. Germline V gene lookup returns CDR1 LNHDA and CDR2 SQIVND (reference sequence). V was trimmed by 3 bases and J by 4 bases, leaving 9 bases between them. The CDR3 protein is CASSIIGGYGYTF. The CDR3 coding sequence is TGTGCCAGTAGTATTATTGGAGGCTATGGCTACACCTTC.

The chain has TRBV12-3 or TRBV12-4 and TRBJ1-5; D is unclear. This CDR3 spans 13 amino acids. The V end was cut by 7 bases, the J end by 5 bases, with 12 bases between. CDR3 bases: TGTGCCAGCAACTCCGGGGTCTATCAGCCCCAGCATTTT. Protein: CASNSGVYQPQHF.